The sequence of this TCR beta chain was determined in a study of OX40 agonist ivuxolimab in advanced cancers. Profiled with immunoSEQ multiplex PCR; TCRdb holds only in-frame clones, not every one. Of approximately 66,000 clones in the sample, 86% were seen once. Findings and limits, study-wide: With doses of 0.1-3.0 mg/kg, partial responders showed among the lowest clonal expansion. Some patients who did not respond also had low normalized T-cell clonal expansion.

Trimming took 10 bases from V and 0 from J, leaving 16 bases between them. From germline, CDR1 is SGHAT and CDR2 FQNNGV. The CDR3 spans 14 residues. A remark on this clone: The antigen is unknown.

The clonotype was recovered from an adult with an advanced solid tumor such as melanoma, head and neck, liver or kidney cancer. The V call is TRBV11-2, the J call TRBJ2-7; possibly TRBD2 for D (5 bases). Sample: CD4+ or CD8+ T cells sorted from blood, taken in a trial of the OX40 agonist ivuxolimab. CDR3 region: CATQRYLSSYEQYF. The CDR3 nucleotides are TGTGCCACCCAGCGGTATCTAAGCTCCTACGAGCAGTACTTC.